These T cell receptor beta chains were read from a single sample in a study of blood T cell repertoires in COVID-19. Clones were read by immunoSEQ multiplex PCR, and TCRdb kept only the in-frame ones, dropping some. The sample holds 200,000 to 250,000 clones, around 86% seen once. Sample: PBMCs or T cells enriched from blood (not recorded which). The receptors shown here come from a woman aged 45-65 years who had recovered from COVID-19. The conserved cysteine and the conserved F or W are not part of the CDR3 here.

v_gene: TRBV5-6
j_gene: TRBJ1-2
CDR3aa: ASLGQGDLS

v_gene: TRBV5-4
j_gene: TRBJ2-1
CDR3aa: ASSPGNRGYNEQF

v_gene: TRBV7-8
j_gene: TRBJ2-7
CDR3aa: ASSNRVSREQY

v_gene: TRBV18
j_gene: TRBJ1-2
CDR3aa: ASSPPGPGVGDFGYT

v_gene: TRBV3-1/TRBV3-2
j_gene: TRBJ1-2
CDR3aa: ASSQDLRQHGYT

v_gene: TRBV5-1
j_gene: TRBJ2-1
CDR3aa: ASSRTSGPTYNEQF

v_gene: TRBV7-8
j_gene: TRBJ2-7
CDR3aa: ASSELTSTGLSYEQY

v_gene: TRBV30
j_gene: TRBJ1-4
CDR3aa: AWSVLGNEKLF

v_gene: TRBV15
j_gene: TRBJ1-5
CDR3aa: ATSRGGGGSQPQH

v_gene: TRBV11-2
j_gene: TRBJ1-1
CDR3aa: ASSSGWGVSTEAF

v_gene: TRBV7-2
j_gene: TRBJ1-5
CDR3aa: ASSPDRNQPQH

v_gene: TRBV15
j_gene: TRBJ2-3
CDR3aa: ATSRARDSLQY

v_gene: TRBV12-5
j_gene: TRBJ2-3
CDR3aa: ASGLVVAAGWVDTQY

v_gene: TRBV29-1
j_gene: TRBJ1-1
CDR3aa: SATVLNTEAF

v_gene: TRBV19
j_gene: TRBJ2-7
CDR3aa: ATLGTAADYEQY

v_gene: TRBV7-6
j_gene: TRBJ2-6
CDR3aa: ASSLDLAGSTGANVLT

v_gene: TRBV11-3
j_gene: TRBJ2-7
CDR3aa: ASSLPGQGDQY

v_gene: TRBV19
j_gene: TRBJ2-2
CDR3aa: ASSNSGRRYTLNTGELF

v_gene: TRBV19
j_gene: TRBJ2-7
CDR3aa: ASSTLAGNEQY

v_gene: TRBV2
j_gene: TRBJ1-4
CDR3aa: ASSELTANEKLF

v_gene: TRBV12-5
j_gene: TRBJ1-4
CDR3aa: ASGLVTGSTNEKLF

v_gene: TRBV27
j_gene: TRBJ2-6
CDR3aa: ASSPGQGFAGANVLT

v_gene: TRBV30
j_gene: TRBJ2-7
CDR3aa: AGTSGRVSYEQY

v_gene: TRBV7-3
j_gene: TRBJ2-1
CDR3aa: ASSLWADYYNEQF